Detailed here is one TCR beta chain. Its antigen remains unidentified. These data come from a study of cytomegalovirus exposure and HLA in healthy donors. Points from the study as a whole: Within the approximately 130 validation repertoires, first-cohort TCR clusters tended to co-occur, according to a later analysis. Most TCR sequences were uncommon, yet certain public TCRs appeared in many donors.

CDR1 is MNHNS and CDR2 is SASEGT in the germline V gene. V lost 11 bases and J 3 bases, leaving 8 bases between the germline ends. This CDR3 has 11 amino acids. Produced via immunoSEQ multiplex PCR; TCRdb's table is partial and in-frame only. This table has roughly 180,000 clones, about 89% appearing once. The TCR comes from a man between 25 and 39 years old in good health and CMV-seropositive. The sequenced sample was PBMCs. The rearrangement links TRBV6-1 to TRBJ2-1; possible D gene TRBD2, 5 bases. CDR3 coding DNA: TGTGCCGGCCGGGGCTACAATGAGCAGTTCTTC. It specifies CAGRGYNEQFF.